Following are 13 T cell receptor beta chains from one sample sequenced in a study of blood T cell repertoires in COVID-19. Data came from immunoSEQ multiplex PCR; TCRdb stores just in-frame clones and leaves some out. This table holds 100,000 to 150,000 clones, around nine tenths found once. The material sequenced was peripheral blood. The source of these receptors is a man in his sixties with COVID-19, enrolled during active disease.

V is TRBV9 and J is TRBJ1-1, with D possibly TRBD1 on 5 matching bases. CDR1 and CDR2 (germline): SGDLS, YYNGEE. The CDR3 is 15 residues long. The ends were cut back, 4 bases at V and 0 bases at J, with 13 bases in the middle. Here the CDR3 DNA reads TGTGCCAGCAGCCCGAGTGGGGGGTTGAACACTGAAGCTTTCTTT. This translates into CASSPSGGLNTEAFF.

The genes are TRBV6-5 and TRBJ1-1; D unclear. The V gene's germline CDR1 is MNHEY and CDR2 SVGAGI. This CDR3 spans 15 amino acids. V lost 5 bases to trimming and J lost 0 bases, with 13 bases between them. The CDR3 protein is CASSPFDTLNTEAFF. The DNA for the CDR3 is TGTGCCAGCAGTCCCTTCGACACCTTGAACACTGAAGCTTTCTTT.

The CDR3, as DNA: TGTGCCAGCAGCTTAAAGAGTCAGGGTGATTCACCCCTCCACTTT. Residues: CASSLKSQGDSPLHF. The rearrangement uses TRBV7-3 and TRBJ1-6; TRBD1 is a possible D gene (5 bases). The germline V and J ends were trimmed by 1 base and 8 bases, with 12 bases remaining between them. CDR1 SGHTA and CDR2 FQGTGA come from the germline V gene. The CDR3 contains 15 residues.

The CDR3 nucleotides read TGTGCCAGCAGCGACAGGAGGTTTAATCAGCCCCAGCATTTT. It encodes CASSDRRFNQPQHF. V is TRBV6-2 or TRBV6-3 and J is TRBJ1-5; D might be TRBD1 (6 bases). This CDR3 region has 14 residues. V dropped 6 bases and J dropped 4 bases, with 13 bases sitting between them. Germline V gene lookup returns CDR1 MNHEY and CDR2 SVGEGT.

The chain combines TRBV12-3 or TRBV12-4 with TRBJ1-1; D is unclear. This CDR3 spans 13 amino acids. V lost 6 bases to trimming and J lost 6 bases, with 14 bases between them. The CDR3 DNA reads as TGTGCCAGCAGCCGACGGGAGGCCCCTGAAGCTTTCTTT. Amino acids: CASSRREAPEAFF.

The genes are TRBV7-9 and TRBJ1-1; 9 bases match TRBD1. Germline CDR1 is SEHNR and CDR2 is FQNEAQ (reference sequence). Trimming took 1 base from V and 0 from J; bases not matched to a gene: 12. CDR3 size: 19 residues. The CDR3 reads CASSLERSGTGPMNTEAFF. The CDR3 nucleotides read TGTGCCAGCAGCTTAGAGAGGTCTGGGACAGGGCCTATGAACACTGAAGCTTTCTTT.

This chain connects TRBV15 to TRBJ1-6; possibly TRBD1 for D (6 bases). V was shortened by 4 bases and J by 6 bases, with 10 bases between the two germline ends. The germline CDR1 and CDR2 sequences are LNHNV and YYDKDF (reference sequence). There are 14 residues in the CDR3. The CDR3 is CATSINRANSPLHF. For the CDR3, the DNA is TGTGCCACCAGCATAAACAGGGCTAATTCACCCCTCCACTTT. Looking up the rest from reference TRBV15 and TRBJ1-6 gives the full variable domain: DAMVIQNPRYQVTQFGKPVTLSCSQTLNHNVMYWYQQKSSQAPKLLFHYYDKDFNNEADTPDNFQSRRPNTSFCFLDIRSPGLGDTAMYLCATSINRANSPLHFGNGTRLTVT.

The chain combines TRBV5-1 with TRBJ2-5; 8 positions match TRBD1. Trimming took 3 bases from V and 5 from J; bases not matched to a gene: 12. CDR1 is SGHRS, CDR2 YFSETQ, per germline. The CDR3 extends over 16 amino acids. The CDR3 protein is CASSSGQGRSGETQYF. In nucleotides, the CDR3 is TGCGCCAGCAGCTCTGGACAGGGTCGTTCGGGGGAGACCCAGTACTTC.

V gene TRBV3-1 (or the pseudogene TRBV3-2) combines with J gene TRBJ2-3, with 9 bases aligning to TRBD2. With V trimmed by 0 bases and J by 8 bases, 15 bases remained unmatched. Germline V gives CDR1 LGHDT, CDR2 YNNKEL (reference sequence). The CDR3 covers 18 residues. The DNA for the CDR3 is TGTGCCAGCAGCCAAGATCCCCCCGGAAGCGGGGGGTCGGGTACGCAGTATTTT. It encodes CASSQDPPGSGGSGTQYF.

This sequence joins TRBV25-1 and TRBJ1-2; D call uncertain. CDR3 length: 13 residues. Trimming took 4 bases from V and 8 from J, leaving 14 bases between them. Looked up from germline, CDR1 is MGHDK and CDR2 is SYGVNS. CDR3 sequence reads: CASSGLSPSGYTF. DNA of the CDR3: TGTGCCAGCAGTGGACTTTCCCCTTCGGGCTACACCTTC.

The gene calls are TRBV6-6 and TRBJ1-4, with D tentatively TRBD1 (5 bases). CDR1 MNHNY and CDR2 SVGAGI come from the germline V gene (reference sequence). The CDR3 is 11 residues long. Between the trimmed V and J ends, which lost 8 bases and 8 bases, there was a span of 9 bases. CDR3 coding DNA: TGTGCCAGCTGGGGGGGGGAAAAACTGTTTTTT. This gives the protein CASWGGEKLFF.

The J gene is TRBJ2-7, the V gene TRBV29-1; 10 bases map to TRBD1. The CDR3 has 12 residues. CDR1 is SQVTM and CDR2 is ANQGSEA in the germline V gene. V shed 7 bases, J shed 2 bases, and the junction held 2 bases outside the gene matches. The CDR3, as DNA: TGCAGCGCAGGGACAGGGGCCTACGAGCAGTACTTC. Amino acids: CSAGTGAYEQYF.

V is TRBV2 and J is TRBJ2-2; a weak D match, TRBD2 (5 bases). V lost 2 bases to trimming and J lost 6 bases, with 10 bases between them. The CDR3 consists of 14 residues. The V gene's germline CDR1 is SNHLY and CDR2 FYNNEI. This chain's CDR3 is CASSERGPAGELFF. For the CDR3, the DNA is TGTGCCAGCAGTGAACGAGGGCCGGCCGGGGAGCTGTTTTTT.